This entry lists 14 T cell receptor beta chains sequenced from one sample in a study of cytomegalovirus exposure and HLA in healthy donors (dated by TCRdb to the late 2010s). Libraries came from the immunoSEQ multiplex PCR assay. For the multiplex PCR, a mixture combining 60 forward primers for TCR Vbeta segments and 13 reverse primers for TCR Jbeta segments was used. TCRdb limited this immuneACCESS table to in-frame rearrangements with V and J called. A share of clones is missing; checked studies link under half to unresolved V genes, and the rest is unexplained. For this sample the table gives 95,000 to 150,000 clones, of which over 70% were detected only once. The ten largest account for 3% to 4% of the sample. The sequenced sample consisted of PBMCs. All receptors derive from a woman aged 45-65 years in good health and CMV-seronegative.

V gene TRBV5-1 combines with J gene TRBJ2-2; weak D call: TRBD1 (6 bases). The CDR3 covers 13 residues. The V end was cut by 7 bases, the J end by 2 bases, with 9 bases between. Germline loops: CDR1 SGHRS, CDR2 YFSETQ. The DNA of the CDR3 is TGCGCCAGCCGACAGGATAACACCGGGGAGCTGTTTTTT. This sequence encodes CASRQDNTGELFF.

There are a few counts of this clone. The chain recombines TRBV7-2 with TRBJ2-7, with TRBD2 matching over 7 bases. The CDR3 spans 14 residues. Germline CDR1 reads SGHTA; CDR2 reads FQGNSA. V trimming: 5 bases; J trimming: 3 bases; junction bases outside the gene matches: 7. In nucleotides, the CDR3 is TGTGCCAGCAGCCCGAGAGGCGGGGGCTACGAGCAGTACTTC. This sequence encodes CASSPRGGGYEQYF.

The CDR3 loop is CASSTQTLGGAGELFF. In DNA, the CDR3 is TGTGCCAGTAGTACTCAGACGTTGGGGGGAGCCGGGGAGCTGTTTTTT. The rearrangement joins TRBV19 to TRBJ2-2, with a possible D match to TRBD2 (6 bases). CDR1 is LNHDA and CDR2 is SQIVND in the germline V gene (reference sequence). The V and J ends lost 4 bases and 6 bases respectively, with 18 bases between them. The CDR3 runs to 16 residues.

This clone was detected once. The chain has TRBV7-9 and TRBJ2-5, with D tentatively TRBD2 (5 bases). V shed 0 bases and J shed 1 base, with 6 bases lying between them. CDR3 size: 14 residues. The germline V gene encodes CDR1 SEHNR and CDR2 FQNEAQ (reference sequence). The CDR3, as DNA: TGTGCCAGCAGCTTAGCTGGACTCCAAGAGACCCAGTACTTC. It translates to CASSLAGLQETQYF.

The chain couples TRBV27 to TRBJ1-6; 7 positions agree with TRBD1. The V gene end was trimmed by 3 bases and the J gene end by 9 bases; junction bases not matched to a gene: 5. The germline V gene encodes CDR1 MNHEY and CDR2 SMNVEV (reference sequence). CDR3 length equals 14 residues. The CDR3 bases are TGTGCCAGCAGTTTTGAGGGGGCCGGTTCACCCCTCCACTTT. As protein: CASSFEGAGSPLHF.

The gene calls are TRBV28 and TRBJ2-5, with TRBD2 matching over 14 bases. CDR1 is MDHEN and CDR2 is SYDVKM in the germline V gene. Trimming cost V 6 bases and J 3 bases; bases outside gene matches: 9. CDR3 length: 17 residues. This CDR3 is CASSLGLAGALEETQYF. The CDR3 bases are TGTGCCAGCAGCCTGGGACTAGCGGGAGCCCTCGAAGAGACCCAGTACTTC. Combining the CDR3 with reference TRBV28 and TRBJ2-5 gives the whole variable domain DVKVTQSSRYLVKRTGEKVFLECVQDMDHENMFWYRQDPGLGLRLIYFSYDVKMKEKGDIPEGYSVSREKKERFSLILESASTNQTSMYLCASSLGLAGALEETQYFGPGTRLLVL.

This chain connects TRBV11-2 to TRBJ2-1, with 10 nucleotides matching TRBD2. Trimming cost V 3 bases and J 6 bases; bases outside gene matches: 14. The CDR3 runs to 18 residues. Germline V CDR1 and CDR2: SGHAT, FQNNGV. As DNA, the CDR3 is TGTGCCAGCAGCTTCGGGCTAGCGGGAGTTATTTCCGGCAATGAGCAGTTCTTC. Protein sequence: CASSFGLAGVISGNEQFF.

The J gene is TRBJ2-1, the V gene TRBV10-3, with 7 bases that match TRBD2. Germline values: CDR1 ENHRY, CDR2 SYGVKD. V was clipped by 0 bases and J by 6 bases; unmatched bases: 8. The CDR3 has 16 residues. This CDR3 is CAISESASGRTNEQFF. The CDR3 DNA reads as TGTGCCATCAGTGAGTCGGCTAGCGGCCGAACCAATGAGCAGTTCTTC.

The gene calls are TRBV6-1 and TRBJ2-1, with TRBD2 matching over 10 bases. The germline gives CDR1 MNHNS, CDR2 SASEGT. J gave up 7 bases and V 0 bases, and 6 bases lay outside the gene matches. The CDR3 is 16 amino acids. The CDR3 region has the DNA TGTGCCAGCAGTGAAGCATCGCTAGCGGGAGTAAATGAGCAGTTCTTC. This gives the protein CASSEASLAGVNEQFF.

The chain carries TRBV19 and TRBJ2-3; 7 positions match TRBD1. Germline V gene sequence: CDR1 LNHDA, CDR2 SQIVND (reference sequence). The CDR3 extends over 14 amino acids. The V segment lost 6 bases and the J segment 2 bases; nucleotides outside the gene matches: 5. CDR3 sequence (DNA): TGTGCCAGTAGAAACAGGGGTGCCACAGATACGCAGTATTTT. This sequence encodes CASRNRGATDTQYF.

CDR3: CASNSRLQETQYF. CDR3 coding DNA: TGTGCCAGCAACTCCCGGTTACAAGAGACCCAGTACTTC. V is TRBV7-6 and J is TRBJ2-5; D is undetermined. V was clipped by 7 bases and J by 2 bases, with 11 bases between them. Germline V gene lookup returns CDR1 SGHVS and CDR2 FNYEAQ. CDR3 length: 13 residues.

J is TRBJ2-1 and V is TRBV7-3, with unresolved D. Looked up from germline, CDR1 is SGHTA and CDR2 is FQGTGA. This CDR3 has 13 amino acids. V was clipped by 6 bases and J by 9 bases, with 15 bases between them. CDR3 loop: CASRATLAGEQFF. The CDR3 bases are TGTGCCAGCAGAGCTACTTTAGCCGGTGAGCAGTTCTTC.

The CDR3 sequence: CASSLRPGPSNEKLFF. For the CDR3, the DNA is TGTGCCAGCAGTTTACGACCAGGGCCAAGTAATGAAAAACTGTTTTTT. The V call is TRBV28, the J call TRBJ1-4, with D possibly being TRBD1 (5 bases). The germline V gene encodes CDR1 MDHEN and CDR2 SYDVKM. The CDR3 is 16 residues long. The ends were cut back, 2 bases at V and 4 bases at J, with 14 bases in the middle.

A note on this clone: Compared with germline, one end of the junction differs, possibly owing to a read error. DNA of the CDR3: TGTTCCAGCAGCTTAGGTTCTCTTCAGCCCCAGCATTTT. It specifies CSSSLGSLQPQHF. The genes are TRBV7-9 and TRBJ1-5; D is unclear. Per germline, CDR1 SEHNR and CDR2 FQNEAQ (reference sequence). The CDR3 runs to 13 residues.